This TCR beta chain comes out of a study of early T cells in non-severe SARS-CoV-2 infection. This clonotype was picked up a small number of times. In TCRdb, the 5' RACE reads were re-called with MiXCR into one record per CDR3 protein. The data show approximately 77,000 distinct CDR3 sequences, more than 10% seen once. The CDR3 contains 16 residues. Germline V lookup: CDR1 DFQATT, CDR2 SNEGSKA (reference sequence). V gave up 6 bases and J gave up 0 bases, with 18 bases separating them. The sequence was obtained from an adult who was a healthcare worker with PCR-confirmed SARS-CoV-2 infection or an uninfected control (not recorded which). This chain joins TRBV20-1 and TRBJ1-3; D gene unclear. Material: whole blood. CDR3 DNA sequence: TGCAGTGCCCTAAGGGAACGCCGAAGCTCTGGAAACACCATATATTTT. Translated: CSALRERRSSGNTIYF.